This TCR beta chain is drawn from a study of shared clonotypes between healthy human individuals (TCRdb year 2020). Regarding the study in general: The cohort included a few men and a couple of women between 18 and 49 years of age. Leukapheresis yielded between about 0.94 and 8.9 billion PBMCs per donor. Libraries were prepared and TCR repertoires were sequenced by different laboratories using diverse techniques, in order to increase sequencing depth and limit assay-specific biases. Blood TCR repertoires of roughly five healthy adults were deeply sequenced to estimate repertoire size and the extent of clonotype sharing between individuals. For each donor, CD4 naive and CD4 memory were each given three plates, CD8 naive was given two plates, and CD8 memory was given one plate. The research as a whole found: Because the study included a small number of donors, the genetic and exposure-history diversity represented was limited. Pairwise subsampling led to the expectation that sequencing depth would affect the degree of clonotype sharing among donors. Larger estimated clonotype richness was generally found for naive subsets than for memory subsets. Even with the large sequencing depth, rarefaction of the sorted-subset datasets indicated that sequencing was incomplete. Sampling was limited to blood, and TCR repertoires in tissue likely differ from TCR repertoires in blood. Clonotypes shared by all four sorted-subset donors showed higher generation probabilities than non-shared clonotypes. Sharing across a few donors was observed for around 4.8% of naive CD4, less than 4% of naive CD8, over 2% of memory CD4, and less than 0.45% of memory CD8 clonotypes.

On this clone: Its antigen remains undetermined. The record has no base qualities; no much larger clone is one base away.

From the cysteine through the phenylalanine, the CDR3 covers 15 amino acids. Solely the CDR3 DNA is kept, with 45 bases framed from the first base. As encoded in the germline V gene, CDR1 is SGDLS while CDR2 is YYNGEE. V gives up 0 bases and J gives up 6 bases, and the segment between their germline ends measures 13 bases. The donors were healthy, HIV-negative adults with no recently reported acute infections or vaccinations. Only Caucasian adults living in Nashville, Tennessee, USA were represented among the donors. CD4+ T cells were enriched by magnetic negative selection, after which naive cells were positively selected on CD45RA and the negative fraction was taken as the memory subset. Blood was obtained by leukapheresis, after which PBMCs were separated by Ficoll-Histopaque density gradient centrifugation and cryopreserved in liquid nitrogen vapor phase. Analytical flow cytometry was used to check the purity and quantity of every magnetically sorted T cell population. Genomic DNA was isolated from each sorted fraction and quantified by UV absorbance on a Nanodrop 2000c.

Using the deep immunoSEQ assay, multiplex PCR amplified TCR CDR3 regions from genomic DNA. Extracted genomic DNA from each cell subset was spread evenly across all wells of several immunoSEQ 96-well plates, with each plate serving as a replicate. For sorted subsets, around 200 ng genomic DNA, equal to about 30,000 T cell genomes, was loaded into each replicate PCR. Purified libraries were measured with a Qubit 3.0 fluorometer, size-checked on a Bioanalyzer 2100, and measured again with the KAPA Library Quantification kit. A separate single-read 150-cycle Illumina NextSeq 550 flow cell was used to sequence each immunoSEQ 96-well plate. As for how the authors treated the data: The immunoSEQ output contained only junctional sequences without quality scores, so filtering could not match that applied to full-length reads. Sequences were annotated with PyIR, a Python wrapper for IgBLAST v1.9, using IMGT germline references to assign V/J genes and CDR3. Reads were filtered out if the reads had weak V/J assignments (E-value above 1e-6), no CDR3, stop codons, out-of-frame junctions, or ambiguous translated residues. V3J clonotypes were defined as sequences sharing an identical inferred V gene, J gene, and CDR3 amino acid sequence. The percentage overlap between two repertoires was calculated by dividing the number of shared unique clonotypes by the size of the smaller repertoire. Three approaches were used to assess repertoire richness: RTK rarefaction, the Chao1 estimator, and Recon v2.1 estimates of unobserved clonotypes. Generation probabilities were computed with OLGA for all TCRbeta clonotypes obtained by the gDNA method from four donors. TCRdb mirrors the immuneACCESS table, restricted to in-frame sequences. Some clones are absent from its copies; in checked studies, under half trace to an unresolved V gene, and the reason for the others is unknown. V, J and clone size are those of that table, while D and trimming were read from the DNA. Across this sample there are roughly 2.5 million clones, with approximately 90% seen only once. Roughly 0.14% of the sample belongs to the ten largest clones.

The receptor was isolated from a man between 18 and 29 years old in good health. The V and J genes are TRBV9 and TRBJ2-1; possibly the D gene is TRBD2, per 6 matching bases. The specimen sequenced was naive CD4+ T cells sorted from blood. The label giving this sample's cell subset or site can be read as: CD45RA+ positively selected. The base sequence is TGTGCCAGCAGCGTAGCGTCAGGGAGGCTCAATGAGCAGTTCTTC. Its product reads: CASSVASGRLNEQFF.